The entry that follows covers one T cell receptor beta chain sequence. Its target antigen remains unknown. Per-base qualities were not stored, and no clone one base away is much larger. Systemically healthy Caucasian individuals from Russia, 35 to 50 in total and aged about 6 to 100 years, were included as donors. Ten milliliters of peripheral blood were drawn from each donor into EDTA-treated Vacutainer tubes. Ficoll-Paque density-gradient centrifugation was used to isolate PBMCs, with at least 6.5 million per sample. Total RNA was extracted from PBMCs with Trizol reagent, with at least 6 micrograms obtained per sample. Naive CD45RAhigh/CD27high T cell percentages were measured by flow cytometry on a PBMC aliquot from every donor. Preparation of the library involved 5' RACE. Sequencing was performed on an Illumina HiSeq 2500. A second roughly 6 to 11 cycle PCR used a sample-barcoded 5' primer and a J-beta primer mix. A template-switch 5' adaptor carrying 12 random nucleotides introduced a unique molecular identifier onto each TCR beta cDNA molecule. Each sample yielded at least 3 million CDR3-containing paired-end reads. First-strand cDNA synthesis was performed from all RNA using the Mint cDNA synthesis kit, with priming by a TRBC-specific oligonucleotide. Following uracil-DNA glycosylase treatment, all cDNA underwent a first 18-cycle PCR with the universal primers M1SS and BC2_uni_R. On the study's bioinformatics: Normalization of each sample was performed by random selection of 1 million high-quality reads, each carrying a distinct molecular identifier. Reads with shared molecular identifiers were discarded instead of being binned into consensus sequences. MiTCR, with a Q25 quality threshold and the strictest error-elimination algorithm, was used for CDR3 identification, clonotype clustering and error correction. A nonparametric unseen species model using Euler transformation provided a lower-bound estimate of total TCR beta diversity. TCRdb itself trimmed the public reads at Q25 with fastp, ran MiXCR and retained productive beta chains. When rows share a CDR3 protein, they turn into one entry using the most common DNA and genes. TCRdb, rather than the study authors, made the V and J calls. The sample has about 510,000 distinct CDR3 sequences on record, about 28% of them singletons. The top ten constitute 3.6% of the sample.

The sample belongs to a study of blood T cells in healthy people across ages (dated by TCRdb to the mid-2010s). With regard to the full study: Template switching captured roughly one uniquely barcoded TCR beta cDNA molecule per two T cells in model experiments. Donors were grouped into four age groups: young (average 16 years), middle-aged (about 38), aged (around 62) and long-lived (approximately 75). Using deep sequencing normalized with unique cDNA molecular identifiers, the study measured how TCR beta repertoire diversity changes with age. For two donors (one aged 18 to 29 and one aged 80 or older), the study analyzed two additional independent replicas of 1 million unique cDNA reads from the same blood draw.

Findings and caveats that apply to the study as a whole: Compared with the aged group, the long-lived group had more naive CD4+ T cells, fewer expanded clones and increased TCR diversity, suggesting age selection. Estimates of total diversity based on one million sequenced T cells were regarded as lower bounds and as underestimates. Donor CMV infection status was unknown, potentially confounding age-related changes in expanded clonotypes. Conclusive comparison of naive and antigen-experienced compartments was prevented by the profiling of bulk unsorted PBMCs. As age increased, observed TCR beta diversity per million T cells dropped in a roughly linear way, and a significant reduction was already evident by age 40. The percentage of naive T cells measured by flow cytometry correlated strongly with observed TCR beta diversity.

The CDR3 starts with the cysteine, ends with the phenylalanine, and has 14 residues. Just the 42-base CDR3 DNA is kept, in frame starting at base 1. CDR1 is given as MNHEY and CDR2 as SVGAGI, both from the germline V gene. Ends trimmed: V by 4 bases, J by 6 bases; bases unmatched to a gene: 8. This sample was also put to use in a study of T cells of mothers and their children. As noted in the second study: Nine systemically healthy Caucasian individuals, comprising three mothers and their six children, were included as donors. cDNA synthesis used all of the extracted RNA, with approximately 1.4 ug of RNA in each 15 ul reaction. In the second PCR, the M1S primer added sample barcodes and 2-4 random nucleotides. More than 9 million TCR beta CDR3 reads were obtained from each mother, and about 3 million reads were obtained from each child. TCR recombination output is similarly shaped by thymic selection in related and unrelated pairs, with a minor effect exerted by inherited differences. Normalized repertoire overlap was always slightly but never significantly higher in related than unrelated mother-child pairs. No persistent microchimeric T cell clones were detected, at a sensitivity of 90 to 100 clones per million clonotypes. To look for features that set related mother-child pairs apart from unrelated individuals, the researchers ran deep NGS to compare the TCR beta repertoires of mothers and children. On average, the children were about 10 +/- 4 years old, while the mothers were around 42 +/- 4 years old. After adapter ligation with NEBNext reagents, the libraries were sequenced on Illumina HiSeq 2000 with 100+100 nt paired-end reads. Mother and child libraries were prepared a month apart and sequenced in separate runs to prevent cross-contamination. For each donor, somewhere between roughly 450,000 and 2,000,000 distinct TCR beta clonotypes were identified. Naive TCR beta clonotypes were estimated from low-frequency clonotypes matched to each donor's FACS-determined naive share, without sorting.

The TCR was taken from a boy younger than 10 in good health. Specimen: blood. The sequence is built from TRBV6-5 and TRBJ1-2; 7 bases in between match TRBD1. In nucleotides, the sequence is TGTGCCAGCAGTTTTTTCCGACAGGGCCATGGCTACACCTTC. This sequence encodes CASSFFRQGHGYTF.